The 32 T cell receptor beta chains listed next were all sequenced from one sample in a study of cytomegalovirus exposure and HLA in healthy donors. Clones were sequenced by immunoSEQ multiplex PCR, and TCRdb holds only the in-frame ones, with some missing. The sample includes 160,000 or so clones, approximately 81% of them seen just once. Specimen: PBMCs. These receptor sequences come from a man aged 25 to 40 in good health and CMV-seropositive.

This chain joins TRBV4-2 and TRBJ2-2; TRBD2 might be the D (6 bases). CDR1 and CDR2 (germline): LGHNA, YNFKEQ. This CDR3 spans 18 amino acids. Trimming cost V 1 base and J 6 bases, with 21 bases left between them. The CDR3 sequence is CASSQGQGGIGVSGELFF. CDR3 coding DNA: TGTGCCAGCAGCCAAGGGCAGGGCGGGATTGGGGTATCCGGGGAGCTGTTTTTT.

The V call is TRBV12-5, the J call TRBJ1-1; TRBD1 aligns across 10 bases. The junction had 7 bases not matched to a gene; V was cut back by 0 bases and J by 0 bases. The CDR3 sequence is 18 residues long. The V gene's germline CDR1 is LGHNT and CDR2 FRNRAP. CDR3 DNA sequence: TGTGCTAGTGGTTTGGTACTGGGACAGGGGTATATGAACACTGAAGCTTTCTTT. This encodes CASGLVLGQGYMNTEAFF.

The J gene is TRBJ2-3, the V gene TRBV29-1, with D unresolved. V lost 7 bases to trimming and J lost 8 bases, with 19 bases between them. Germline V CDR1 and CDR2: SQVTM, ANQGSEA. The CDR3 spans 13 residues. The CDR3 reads CSARLPLSGTQYF. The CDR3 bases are TGCAGCGCCCGGTTACCCCTGAGTGGTACGCAGTATTTT.

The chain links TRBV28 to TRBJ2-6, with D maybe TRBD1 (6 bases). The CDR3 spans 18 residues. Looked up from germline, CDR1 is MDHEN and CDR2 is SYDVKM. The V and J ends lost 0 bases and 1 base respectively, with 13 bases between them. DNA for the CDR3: TGTGCCAGCAGTTTATGGGCAGGGGTTAAGTCTGGGGCCAACGTCCTGACTTTC. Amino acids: CASSLWAGVKSGANVLTF. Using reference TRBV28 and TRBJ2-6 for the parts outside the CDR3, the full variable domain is DVKVTQSSRYLVKRTGEKVFLECVQDMDHENMFWYRQDPGLGLRLIYFSYDVKMKEKGDIPEGYSVSREKKERFSLILESASTNQTSMYLCASSLWAGVKSGANVLTFGAGSRLTVL.

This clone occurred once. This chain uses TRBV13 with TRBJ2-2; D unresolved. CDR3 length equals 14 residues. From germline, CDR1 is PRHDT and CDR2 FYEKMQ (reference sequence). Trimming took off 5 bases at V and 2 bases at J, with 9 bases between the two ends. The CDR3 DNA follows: TGTGCCAGCAGCCTCTACAGTAACACCGGGGAGCTGTTTTTT. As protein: CASSLYSNTGELFF.

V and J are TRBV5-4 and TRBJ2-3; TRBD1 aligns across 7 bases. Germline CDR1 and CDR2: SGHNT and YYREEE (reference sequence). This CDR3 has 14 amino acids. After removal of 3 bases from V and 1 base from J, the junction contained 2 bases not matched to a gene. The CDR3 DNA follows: TGTGCCAGCAGCTACAGGGGTGGCACAGATACGCAGTATTTT. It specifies CASSYRGGTDTQYF.

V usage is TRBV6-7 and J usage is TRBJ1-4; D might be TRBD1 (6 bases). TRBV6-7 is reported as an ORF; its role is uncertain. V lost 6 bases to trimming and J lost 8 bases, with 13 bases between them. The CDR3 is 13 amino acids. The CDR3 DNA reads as TGTGCCAGCAGCAAGCGGGGGCACGAAAAACTGTTTTTT. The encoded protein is CASSKRGHEKLFF.

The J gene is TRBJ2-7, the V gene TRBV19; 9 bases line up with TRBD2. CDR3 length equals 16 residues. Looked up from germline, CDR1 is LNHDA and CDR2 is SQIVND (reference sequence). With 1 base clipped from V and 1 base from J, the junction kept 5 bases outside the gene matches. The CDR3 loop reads CASSIAEAGGSYEQYF. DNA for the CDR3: TGTGCCAGTAGTATAGCTGAAGCGGGGGGTTCCTACGAGCAGTACTTC.

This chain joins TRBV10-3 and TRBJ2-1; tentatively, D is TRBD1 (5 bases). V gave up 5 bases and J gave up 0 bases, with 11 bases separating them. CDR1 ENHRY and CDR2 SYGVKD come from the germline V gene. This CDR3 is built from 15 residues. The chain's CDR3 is CAISFQGVSYNEQFF. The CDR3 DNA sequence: TGTGCCATCAGTTTTCAGGGCGTCTCCTACAATGAGCAGTTCTTC.

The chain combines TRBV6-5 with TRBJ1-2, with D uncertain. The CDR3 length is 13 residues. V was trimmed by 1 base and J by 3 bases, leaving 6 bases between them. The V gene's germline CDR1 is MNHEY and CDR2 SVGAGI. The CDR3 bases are TGTGCCAGCAGTTACTTCCCAGACTATGGCTACACCTTC. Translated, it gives CASSYFPDYGYTF.

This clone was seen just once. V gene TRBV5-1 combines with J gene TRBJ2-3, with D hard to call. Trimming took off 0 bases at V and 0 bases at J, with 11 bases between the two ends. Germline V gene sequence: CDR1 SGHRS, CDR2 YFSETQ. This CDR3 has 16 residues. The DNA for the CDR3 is TGCGCCAGCAGCTTGGGCGTACGTCCTAGCACAGATACGCAGTATTTT. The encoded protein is CASSLGVRPSTDTQYF.

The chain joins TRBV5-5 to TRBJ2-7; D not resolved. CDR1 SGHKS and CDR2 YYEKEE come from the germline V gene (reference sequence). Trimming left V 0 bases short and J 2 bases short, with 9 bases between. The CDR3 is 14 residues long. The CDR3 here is CASSLGLPPYEQYF. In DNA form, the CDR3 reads TGTGCCAGCAGCTTGGGGCTCCCCCCCTACGAGCAGTACTTC.

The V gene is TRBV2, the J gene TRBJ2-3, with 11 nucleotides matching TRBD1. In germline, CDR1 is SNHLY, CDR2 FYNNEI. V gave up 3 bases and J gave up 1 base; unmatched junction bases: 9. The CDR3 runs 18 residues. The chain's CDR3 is CASSELDRGPGGTDTQYF. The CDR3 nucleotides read TGTGCCAGCAGTGAGTTGGACAGGGGGCCAGGCGGCACAGATACGCAGTATTTT.

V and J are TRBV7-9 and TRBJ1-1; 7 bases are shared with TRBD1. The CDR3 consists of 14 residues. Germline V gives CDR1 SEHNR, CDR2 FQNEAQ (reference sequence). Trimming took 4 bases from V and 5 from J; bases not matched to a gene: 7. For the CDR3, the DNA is TGTGCCAGCAGCTCCCGACAGGGAGGTACTGAAGCTTTCTTT. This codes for CASSSRQGGTEAFF.

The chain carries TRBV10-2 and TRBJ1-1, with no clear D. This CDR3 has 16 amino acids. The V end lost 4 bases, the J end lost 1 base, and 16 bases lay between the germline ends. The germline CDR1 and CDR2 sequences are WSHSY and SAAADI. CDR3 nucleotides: TGCGCCAGCAGTGGGACCGGGATTTTCGAGAACACTGAAGCTTTCTTT. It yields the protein CASSGTGIFENTEAFF.

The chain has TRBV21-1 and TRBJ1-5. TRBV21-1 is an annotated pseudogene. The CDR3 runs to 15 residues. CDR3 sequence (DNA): TGTGCCAGCAGTAAGAACTCGTTCCTCAATCAGCCCCAGCATTTT. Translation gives CASSKNSFLNQPQHF.

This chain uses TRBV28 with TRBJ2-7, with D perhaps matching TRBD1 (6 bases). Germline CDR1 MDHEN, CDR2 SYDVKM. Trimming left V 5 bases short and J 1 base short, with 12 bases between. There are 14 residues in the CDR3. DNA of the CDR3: TGTGCCAGCAGTATTGCACAGGGTTCCTACGAGCAGTACTTC. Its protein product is CASSIAQGSYEQYF.

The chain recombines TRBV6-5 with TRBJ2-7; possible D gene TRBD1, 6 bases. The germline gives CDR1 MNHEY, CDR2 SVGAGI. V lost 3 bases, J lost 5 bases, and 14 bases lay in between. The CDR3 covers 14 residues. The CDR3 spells CASSYGSEGDEQYF. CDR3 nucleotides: TGTGCCAGCAGTTATGGGTCTGAGGGGGACGAGCAGTACTTC.

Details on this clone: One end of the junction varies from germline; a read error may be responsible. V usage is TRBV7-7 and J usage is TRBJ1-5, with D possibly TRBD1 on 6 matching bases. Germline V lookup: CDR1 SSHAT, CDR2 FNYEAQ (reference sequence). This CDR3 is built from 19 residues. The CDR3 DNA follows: TGTGCTAGCAGCTTAGTCCCCAGGGGCCTTAAGGTAGGGTATCAGCCCCAGCATTTT. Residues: CASSLVPRGLKVGYQPQHF.

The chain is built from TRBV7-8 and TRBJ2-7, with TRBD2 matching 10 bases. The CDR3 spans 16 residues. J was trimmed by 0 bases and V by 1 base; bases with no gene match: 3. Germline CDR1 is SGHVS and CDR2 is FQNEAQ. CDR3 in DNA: TGTGCCAGCAGCTTAGAGGCTAGCGGGAGCTCCTACGAGCAGTACTTC. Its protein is CASSLEASGSSYEQYF. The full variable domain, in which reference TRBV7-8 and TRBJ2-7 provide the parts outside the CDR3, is GAGVSQSPRYKVAKRGQDVALRCDPISGHVSLFWYQQALGQGPEFLTYFQNEAQLDKSGLPSDRFFAERPEGSVSTLKIQRTQQEDSAVYLCASSLEASGSSYEQYFGPGTRLTVT.

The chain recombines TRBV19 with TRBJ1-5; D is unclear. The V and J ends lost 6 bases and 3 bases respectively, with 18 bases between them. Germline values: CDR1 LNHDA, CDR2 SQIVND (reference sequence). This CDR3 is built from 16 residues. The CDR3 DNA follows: TGTGCCAGTAGGGATTTCTACATAGGAGACAATCAGCCCCAGCATTTT. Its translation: CASRDFYIGDNQPQHF. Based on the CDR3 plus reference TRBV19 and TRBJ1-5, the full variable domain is DGGITQSPKYLFRKEGQNVTLSCEQNLNHDAMYWYRQDPGQGLRLIYYSQIVNDFQKGDIAEGYSVSREKKESFPLTVTSAQKNPTAFYLCASRDFYIGDNQPQHFGDGTRLSIL.

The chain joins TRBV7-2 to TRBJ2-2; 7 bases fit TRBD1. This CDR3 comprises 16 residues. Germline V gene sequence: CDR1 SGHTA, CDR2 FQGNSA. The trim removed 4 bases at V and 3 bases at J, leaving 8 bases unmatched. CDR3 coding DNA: TGTGCCAGCAGCTCCAACAGGGGTTGGTACACCGGGGAGCTGTTTTTT. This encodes CASSSNRGWYTGELFF.

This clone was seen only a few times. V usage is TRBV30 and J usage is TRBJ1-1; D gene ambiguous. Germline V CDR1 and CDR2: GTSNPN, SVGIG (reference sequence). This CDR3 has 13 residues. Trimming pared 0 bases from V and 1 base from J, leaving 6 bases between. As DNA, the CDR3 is TGTGCCTGGAGTGTTGGCCCGAACACTGAAGCTTTCTTT. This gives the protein CAWSVGPNTEAFF. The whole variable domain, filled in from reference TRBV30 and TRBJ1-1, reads SQTIHQWPATLVQPVGSPLSLECTVEGTSNPNLYWYRQAAGRGLQLLFYSVGIGQISSEVPQNLSASRPQDRQFILSSKKLLLSDSGFYLCAWSVGPNTEAFFGQGTRLTVV.

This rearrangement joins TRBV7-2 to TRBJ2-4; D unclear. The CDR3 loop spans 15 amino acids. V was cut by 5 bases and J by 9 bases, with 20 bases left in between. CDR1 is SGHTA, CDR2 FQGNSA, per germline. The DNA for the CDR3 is TGTGCCAGCAGCCCAAATTTAGACGACACTCTCATTCAGTACTTC. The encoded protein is CASSPNLDDTLIQYF.

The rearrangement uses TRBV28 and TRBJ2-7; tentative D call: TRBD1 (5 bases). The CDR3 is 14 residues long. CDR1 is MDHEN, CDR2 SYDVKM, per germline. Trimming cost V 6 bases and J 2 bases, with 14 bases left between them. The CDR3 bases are TGTGCCAGCAGGGATGCAGGGAAGGCCTACGAGCAGTACTTC. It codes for CASRDAGKAYEQYF.

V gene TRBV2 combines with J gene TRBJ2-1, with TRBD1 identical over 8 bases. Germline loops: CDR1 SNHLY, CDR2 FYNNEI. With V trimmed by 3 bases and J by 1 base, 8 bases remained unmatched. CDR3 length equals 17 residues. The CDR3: CASSDSLGQASYNEQFF. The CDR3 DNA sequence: TGTGCCAGCAGTGATAGCTTGGGACAGGCTTCCTACAATGAGCAGTTCTTC.

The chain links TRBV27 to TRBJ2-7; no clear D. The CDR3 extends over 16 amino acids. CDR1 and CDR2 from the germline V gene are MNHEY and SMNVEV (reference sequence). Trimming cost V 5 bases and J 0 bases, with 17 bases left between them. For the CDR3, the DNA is TGTGCCAGCAGTCCGTACCCCGCGGCTCGCTCCTACGAGCAGTACTTC. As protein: CASSPYPAARSYEQYF.

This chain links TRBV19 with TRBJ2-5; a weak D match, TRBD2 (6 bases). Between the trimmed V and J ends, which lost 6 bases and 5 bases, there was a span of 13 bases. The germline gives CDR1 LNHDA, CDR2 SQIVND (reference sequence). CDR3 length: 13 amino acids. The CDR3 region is CASRGLAGETQYF. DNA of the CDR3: TGTGCCAGTAGAGGGCTCGCGGGGGAGACCCAGTACTTC.

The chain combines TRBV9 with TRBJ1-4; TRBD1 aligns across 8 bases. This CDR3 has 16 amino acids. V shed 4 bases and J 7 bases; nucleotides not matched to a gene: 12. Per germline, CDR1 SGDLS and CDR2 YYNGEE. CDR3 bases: TGTGCCAGCAGCTACAACACCGGGACAGGCGGTGAAAAACTGTTTTTT. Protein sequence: CASSYNTGTGGEKLFF.

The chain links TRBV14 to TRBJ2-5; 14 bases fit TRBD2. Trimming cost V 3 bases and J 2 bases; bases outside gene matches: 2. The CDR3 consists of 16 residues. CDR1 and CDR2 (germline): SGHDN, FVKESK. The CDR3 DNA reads TGTGCCAGCAGCCACCGACTAGCGGGAGGGCAAGAGACCCAGTACTTC. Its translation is CASSHRLAGGQETQYF. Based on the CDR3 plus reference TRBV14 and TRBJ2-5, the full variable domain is EAGVTQFPSHSVIEKGQTVTLRCDPISGHDNLYWYRRVMGKEIKFLLHFVKESKQDESGMPNNRFLAERTGGTYSTLKVQPAELEDSGVYFCASSHRLAGGQETQYFGPGTRLLVL.

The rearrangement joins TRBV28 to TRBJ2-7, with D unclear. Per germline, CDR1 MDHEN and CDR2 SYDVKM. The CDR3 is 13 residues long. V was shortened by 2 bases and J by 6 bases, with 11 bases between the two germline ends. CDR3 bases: TGTGCCAGCAGTTTACGGCTATCAGGCGAGCAGTACTTC. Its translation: CASSLRLSGEQYF.

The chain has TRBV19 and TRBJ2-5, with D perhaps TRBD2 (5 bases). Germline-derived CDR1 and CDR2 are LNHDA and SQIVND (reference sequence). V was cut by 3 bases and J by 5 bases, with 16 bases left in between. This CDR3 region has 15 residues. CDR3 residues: CASSMELARQETQYF. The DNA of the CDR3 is TGTGCCAGTAGTATGGAGCTAGCCAGGCAGGAGACCCAGTACTTC.